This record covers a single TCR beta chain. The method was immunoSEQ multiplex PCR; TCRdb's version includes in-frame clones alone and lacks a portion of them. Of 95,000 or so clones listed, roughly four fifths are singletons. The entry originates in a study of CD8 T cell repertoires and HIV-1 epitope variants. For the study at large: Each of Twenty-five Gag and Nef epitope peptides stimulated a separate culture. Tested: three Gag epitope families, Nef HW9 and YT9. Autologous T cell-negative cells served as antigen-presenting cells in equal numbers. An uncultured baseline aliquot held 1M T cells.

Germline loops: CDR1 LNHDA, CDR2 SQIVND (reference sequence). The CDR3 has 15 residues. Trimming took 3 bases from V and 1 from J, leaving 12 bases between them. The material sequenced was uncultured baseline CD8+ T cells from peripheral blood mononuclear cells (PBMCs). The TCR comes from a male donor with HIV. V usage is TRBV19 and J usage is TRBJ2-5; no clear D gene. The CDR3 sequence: CASSIVSRSQETQYF. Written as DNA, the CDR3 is TGTGCCAGTAGTATTGTCAGTCGGTCCCAAGAGACCCAGTACTTC. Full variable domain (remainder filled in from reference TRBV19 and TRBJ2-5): DGGITQSPKYLFRKEGQNVTLSCEQNLNHDAMYWYRQDPGQGLRLIYYSQIVNDFQKGDIAEGYSVSREKKESFPLTVTSAQKNPTAFYLCASSIVSRSQETQYFGPGTRLLVL.